This TCR beta chain was captured by sequencing in a study of a mutant IDH1 vaccine in newly diagnosed glioma. Time point here: week 47, end of study. Every vaccine dose comprised 300 ug of mutant IDH1 20-mer peptide plus topical imiquimod. Details on this clone: What it binds is unknown.

Using immunoSEQ multiplex PCR, the repertoire was profiled, and TCRdb retains in-frame clones only, with some absent. The table has approximately 32,000 clones, around nine tenths seen once. Germline V lookup: CDR1 LNHDA, CDR2 SQIVND (reference sequence). CDR3 length: 13 residues. V was pared by 6 bases and J by 2 bases, with 11 bases between. This TCR was recovered from a man between 40 and 49 years old with glioma. The chain joins TRBV19 to TRBJ2-7, with a possible D match to TRBD2 (6 bases). The sample consisted of PBMCs, taken from a glioma patient whose treatment included an IDH1 peptide vaccine. The CDR3 nucleotides read TGTGCCAGTAGCGGGAGCCGGGCCTACGAGCAGTACTTC. This translates into CASSGSRAYEQYF.